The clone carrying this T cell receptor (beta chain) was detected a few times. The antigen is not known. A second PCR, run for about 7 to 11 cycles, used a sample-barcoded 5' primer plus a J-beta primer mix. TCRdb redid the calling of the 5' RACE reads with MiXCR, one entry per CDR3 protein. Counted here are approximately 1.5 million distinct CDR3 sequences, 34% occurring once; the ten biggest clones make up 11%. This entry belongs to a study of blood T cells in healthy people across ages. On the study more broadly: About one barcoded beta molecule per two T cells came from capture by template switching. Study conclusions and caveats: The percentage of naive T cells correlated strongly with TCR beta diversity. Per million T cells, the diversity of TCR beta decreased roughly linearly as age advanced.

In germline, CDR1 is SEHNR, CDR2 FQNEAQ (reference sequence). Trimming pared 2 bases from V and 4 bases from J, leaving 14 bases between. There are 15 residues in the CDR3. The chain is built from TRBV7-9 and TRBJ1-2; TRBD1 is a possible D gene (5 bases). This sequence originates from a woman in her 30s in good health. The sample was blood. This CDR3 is CASSLNLGGGYGYTF. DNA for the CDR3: TGTGCCAGCAGCTTAAACCTGGGCGGGGGCTATGGCTACACCTTC.